These T cell receptor beta chains were read from a single sample in a study of response to subunit inactivated influenza vaccine. TCRdb called the RT-PCR reads again in MiXCR, with one record for every CDR3 protein. The repertoire consists of 860,000 or so distinct CDR3 sequences, with 21% occurring once and the leading ten covering roughly a tenth. The specimen was PBMCs from blood, collected more than 4 days after vaccination. All receptors derive from a man in his fifties who received an inactivated influenza vaccine. CDR3s include the opening cysteine and the closing phenylalanine or tryptophan. A D gene is named only where the DNA matches it firmly. Clone size, where shown, is once, few, many, or a class for clones that have expanded.

>TRBD2|TRBJ2-2|many|TRBV5-1
CASSSTGRAGELFF
TGCGCCAGCAGCTCTACGGGGAGGGCCGGGGAGCTGTTTTTT
>NA|TRBJ1-6|NA|TRBV5-1
CASSLMGDNSPLHF
TGCGCCAGCAGCCTCATGGGCGATAATTCACCCCTCCACTTT
>NA|TRBJ1-2|NA|TRBV5-1
CASSVNGREGGYGYTF
TGCGCCAGCAGCGTTAACGGAAGGGAAGGCGGCTATGGCTACACCTTC
>NA|TRBJ1-2|few|TRBV4-3
CASSQEDGRGSYGYTF
TGCGCCAGCAGCCAAGAAGATGGCAGGGGTTCTTATGGCTACACCTTC
>TRBD2|TRBJ2-1|NA|TRBV4-3
CASSHFPGLGSYNEQFF
TGCGCCAGCAGCCATTTCCCAGGACTAGGATCCTACAATGAGCAGTTCTTC
>TRBD2|TRBJ2-4|few|TRBV10-3
CATGTSGSGRNIQYF
TGTGCCACCGGGACTAGCGGGAGTGGGAGAAACATTCAGTACTTC
>NA|TRBJ2-7|few|TRBV7-2
CASSLKATSYEQYF
TGTGCCAGCAGCTTAAAGGCCACTTCCTACGAGCAGTACTTC
>NA|TRBJ1-1|NA|TRBV29-1
CSGGLTGTNTEAFF
TGCAGCGGTGGACTGACAGGCACTAACACTGAAGCTTTCTTT
>NA|TRBJ2-3|few|TRBV4-3
CASSHRRGYSTDTQYF
TGCGCCAGCAGCCACCGAAGAGGATACAGCACAGATACGCAGTATTTT
>NA|TRBJ1-5|NA|TRBV4-2
CASSPELGVRIPNQPQHF
TGTGCCAGCAGCCCGGAGTTGGGAGTGCGGATCCCTAATCAGCCCCAGCATTTT
>TRBD1|TRBJ2-7|few|TRBV10-3
CAISEGQALYEQYF
TGTGCCATCAGCGAGGGACAGGCTTTATACGAGCAGTACTTC
>TRBD1|TRBJ1-1|NA|TRBV6-5
CASSYSKGQGAKVFF
TGTGCCAGCAGTTACTCAAAGGGACAGGGGGCGAAAGTTTTCTTT
>NA|TRBJ2-1|NA|TRBV4-3
CASSPQGWGPEQFF
TGCGCCAGCAGCCCACAGGGTTGGGGGCCTGAGCAGTTCTTC
>TRBD2|TRBJ2-5|few|TRBV6-4
CASSDSISGRIRQETQYF
TGTGCCAGCAGTGACTCTATTAGCGGGAGAATAAGGCAAGAGACCCAGTACTTC
>NA|TRBJ1-1|few|TRBV20-1
CSAGTLVTEAFF
TGCAGTGCCGGGACGCTGGTCACTGAAGCTTTCTTT
>NA|TRBJ1-1|NA|TRBV5-1
CASSMTVNTEAFF
TGCGCCAGCAGCATGACAGTTAACACTGAAGCTTTCTTT
>TRBD2|TRBJ2-5|NA|TRBV20-1
CCAREAGPSGVKETQYF
TGCTGTGCTAGAGAAGCGGGACCTAGCGGGGTAAAAGAGACCCAGTACTTC
>NA|TRBJ2-2|NA|TRBV6-1
CASSVRVSGDTGELFF
TGTGCCAGCAGTGTAAGGGTTAGCGGCGACACCGGGGAGCTGTTTTTT
>TRBD1|TRBJ2-7|NA|TRBV20-1
CSASPGGMDDEQYF
TGCAGTGCTAGCCCAGGGGGCATGGACGACGAGCAGTACTTC
>NA|TRBJ2-3|NA|TRBV5-4
CASSLRGVGTDTQYF
TGTGCCAGCAGCTTGCGGGGCGTTGGCACAGATACGCAGTATTTT
>NA|TRBJ1-1|NA|TRBV29-1
CSVHRAPGQWNTEAFF
TGCAGCGTCCACAGGGCGCCAGGGCAATGGAACACTGAAGCTTTCTTT
>TRBD1|TRBJ1-5|few|TRBV10-3
CAISEEHRGRQPQHF
TGTGCCATCAGTGAGGAACACAGGGGGCGGCAGCCCCAGCATTTT
>TRBD1|TRBJ2-7|NA|TRBV6-2/TRBV6-3
CASSYADRRNEQYF
TGTGCCAGCAGTTACGCGGACAGGAGGAACGAGCAGTACTTC
>NA|TRBJ2-5|few|TRBV28
CASSLGSPETQYF
TGTGCCAGCAGTTTGGGGTCCCCAGAGACCCAGTACTTC
>NA|TRBJ1-1|few|TRBV3-1
CASSQAAEAFF
TGTGCCAGCAGCCAAGCTGCTGAAGCTTTCTTT
>NA|TRBJ1-6|few|TRBV2
CASSEDQGYVSPLHF
TGTGCCAGCAGTGAAGATCAGGGGTATGTTTCACCCCTCCACTTT
>TRBD1|TRBJ2-7|NA|TRBV5-1
CASSLGQGATSYEQYF
TGCGCCAGCAGCTTGGGACAGGGGGCAACTTCCTACGAGCAGTACTTC
>NA|TRBJ2-2|NA|TRBV4-2
CASSQDQRGTGELFF
TGTGCCAGCAGCCAAGATCAAAGAGGCACCGGGGAGCTGTTTTTT
>NA|TRBJ2-5|NA|TRBV27
CASSFRQRETQYF
TGTGCCAGCAGTTTCCGTCAGAGAGAGACCCAGTACTTC
>TRBD1|TRBJ1-2|few|TRBV10-3
CAIYDREGYTF
TGTGCCATTTACGACAGGGAAGGCTACACCTTC
>TRBD2|TRBJ2-3|few|TRBV9
CASSVGGLAGDTQYF
TGTGCCAGCAGCGTAGGAGGGCTAGCGGGGGATACGCAGTATTTT
>TRBD1|TRBJ2-7|few|TRBV7-2
CASSGRDRLVHF
TGTGCCAGCAGCGGTCGGGACAGGCTGGTTCACTTC
>TRBD1|TRBJ1-2|few|TRBV9
CASQTGGFGYTF
TGTGCCAGCCAGACAGGGGGATTTGGCTACACCTTC
>TRBD1|TRBJ2-5|few|TRBV7-8
CASRPGGTGVGETQYF
TGTGCCAGCAGGCCTGGTGGGACAGGGGTTGGAGAGACCCAGTACTTC
>NA|TRBJ1-3|NA|TRBV4-2
CASSLTSPGQYSGNTIYF
TGTGCCAGCAGCCTCACTTCCCCCGGACAGTACTCTGGAAACACCATATATTTT
>TRBD1|TRBJ2-7|NA|TRBV12-3/TRBV12-4
CASNPQGVIYEQYF
TGTGCCAGCAATCCACAGGGGGTGATCTACGAGCAGTACTTC
>NA|TRBJ2-3|NA|TRBV18
CASSATRTDTQYF
TGTGCCAGCTCAGCGACTAGGACAGATACGCAGTATTTT
>TRBD2|TRBJ2-5|few|TRBV29-1
CSASGRVEETQYF
TGCAGCGCCTCGGGGAGGGTGGAAGAGACCCAGTACTTC
>TRBD1|TRBJ1-1|few|TRBV7-8
CASSLNRGFGTEAFF
TGTGCCAGCAGCCTTAACAGGGGGTTTGGCACTGAAGCTTTCTTT
>TRBD2|TRBJ2-1|NA|TRBV12-3/TRBV12-4
CAISRYGPGLAGGQSEQFF
TGTGCCATCAGTCGCTATGGACCGGGACTAGCGGGAGGGCAAAGTGAGCAGTTCTTC
>NA|TRBJ2-2|NA|TRBV12-3/TRBV12-4
CASSLNGVGELFF
TGTGCCAGCAGTTTAAACGGAGTCGGGGAGCTGTTTTTT
>NA|TRBJ1-2|few|TRBV3-1
CASSQDYYGYTF
TGTGCCAGCAGCCAAGACTACTATGGCTACACCTTC
>NA|TRBJ2-3|NA|TRBV24-1
CATKGSTDTQYF
TGTGCCACCAAGGGGAGCACAGATACGCAGTATTTT
>NA|TRBJ2-5|NA|TRBV12-3/TRBV12-4
CASSTYRTKETQYF
TGTGCCAGCAGTACTTATAGGACAAAAGAGACCCAGTACTTC
>NA|TRBJ1-3|few|TRBV6-1
CASRAQESGNTIYF
TGTGCCAGCAGGGCCCAGGAGTCTGGAAACACCATATATTTT
>NA|TRBJ2-1|many|TRBV20-1
CSAEPGPRGNEQFF
TGCAGTGCTGAGCCCGGGCCCAGGGGAAATGAGCAGTTCTTC
>TRBD2|TRBJ2-7|few|TRBV28
CASSRPGLAGSNEQYF
TGTGCCAGCAGTCGCCCCGGACTAGCGGGAAGTAACGAGCAGTACTTC
>NA|TRBJ1-1|few|TRBV5-1
CASSGGTGVEAFF
TGCGCCAGCAGCGGGGGGACTGGAGTTGAAGCTTTCTTT
>TRBD2|TRBJ2-3|NA|TRBV6-1
CASWGTSGSTDTQYF
TGTGCCAGCTGGGGGACTAGCGGGAGCACAGATACGCAGTATTTT
>NA|TRBJ2-1|many|TRBV5-1
CASNTAGGYNEQFF
TGCGCCAGCAACACCGCCGGCGGGTACAATGAGCAGTTCTTC
>TRBD2|TRBJ2-1|few|TRBV5-1
CASEVSGGGEQFF
TGCGCCAGCGAGGTCAGCGGGGGAGGGGAGCAGTTCTTC
>NA|TRBJ2-6|NA|TRBV6-2/TRBV6-3
CASSLYRDGANVLTF
TGTGCCAGCAGTCTTTATAGGGATGGGGCCAACGTCCTGACTTTC
>TRBD1|TRBJ1-2|NA|TRBV6-6
CASTAGQNYGYTF
TGTGCCAGCACCGCGGGACAGAACTATGGCTACACCTTC
>NA|TRBJ2-2|few|TRBV5-4
CASSLQLPNTGELFF
TGTGCCAGCAGCTTGCAACTTCCGAACACCGGGGAGCTGTTTTTT